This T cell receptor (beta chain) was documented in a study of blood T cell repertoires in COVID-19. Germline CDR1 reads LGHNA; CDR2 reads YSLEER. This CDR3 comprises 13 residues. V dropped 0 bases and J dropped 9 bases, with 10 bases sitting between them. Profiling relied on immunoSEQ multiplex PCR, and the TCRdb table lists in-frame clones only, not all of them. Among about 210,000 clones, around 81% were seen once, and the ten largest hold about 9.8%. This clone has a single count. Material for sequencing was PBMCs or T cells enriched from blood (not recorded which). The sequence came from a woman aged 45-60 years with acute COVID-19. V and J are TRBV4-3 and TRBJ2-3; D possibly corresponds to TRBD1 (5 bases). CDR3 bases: TGCGCCAGCAGCCAAGATGAGGCAGGGACGCAGTATTTT. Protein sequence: CASSQDEAGTQYF.